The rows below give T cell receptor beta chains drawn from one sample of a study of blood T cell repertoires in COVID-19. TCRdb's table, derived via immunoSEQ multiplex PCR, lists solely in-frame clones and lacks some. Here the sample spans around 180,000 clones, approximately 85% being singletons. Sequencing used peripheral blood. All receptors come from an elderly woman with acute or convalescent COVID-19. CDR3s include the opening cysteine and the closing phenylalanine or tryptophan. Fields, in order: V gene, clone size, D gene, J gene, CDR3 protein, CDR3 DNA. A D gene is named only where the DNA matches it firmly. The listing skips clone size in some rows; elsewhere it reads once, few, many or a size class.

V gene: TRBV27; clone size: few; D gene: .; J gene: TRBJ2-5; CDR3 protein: CASSPRNEETQYF; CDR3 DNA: TGTGCCAGCAGTCCCAGGAACGAAGAGACCCAGTACTTC
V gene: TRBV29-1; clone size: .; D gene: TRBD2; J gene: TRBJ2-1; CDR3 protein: CSVEPTSDEQFF; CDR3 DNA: TGCAGCGTTGAACCGACTAGCGATGAGCAGTTCTTC
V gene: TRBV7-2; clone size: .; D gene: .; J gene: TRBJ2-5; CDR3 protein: CASSLSGGQETQYF; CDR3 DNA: TGTGCCAGCAGCTTAAGCGGCGGACAAGAGACCCAGTACTTC
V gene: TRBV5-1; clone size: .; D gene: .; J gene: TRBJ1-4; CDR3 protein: CASSDRGNINEKLFF; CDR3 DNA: TGCGCCAGCAGCGACCGGGGAAACATTAATGAAAAACTGTTTTTT
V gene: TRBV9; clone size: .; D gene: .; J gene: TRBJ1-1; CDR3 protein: CASSVVPMNTEAFF; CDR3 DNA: TGTGCCAGCAGCGTAGTGCCTATGAACACTGAAGCTTTCTTT
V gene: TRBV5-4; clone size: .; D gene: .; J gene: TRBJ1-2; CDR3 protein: CASSLEATRGPYGYTF; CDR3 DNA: TGTGCCAGCAGCTTGGAGGCAACAAGGGGCCCCTATGGCTACACCTTC
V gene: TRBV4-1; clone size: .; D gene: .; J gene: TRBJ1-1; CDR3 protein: CASSWGGKELNTEAFF; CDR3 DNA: TGCGCCAGCAGCTGGGGCGGCAAGGAACTGAACACTGAAGCTTTCTTT
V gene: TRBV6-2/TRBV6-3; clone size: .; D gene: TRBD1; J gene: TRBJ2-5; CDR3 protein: CASSLRDRGVTQYF; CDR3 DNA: TGTGCCAGCAGCCTCCGGGACAGGGGAGTAACCCAGTACTTC
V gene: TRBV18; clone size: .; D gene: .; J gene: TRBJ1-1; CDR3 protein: CASSIGSKRVNTEAFF; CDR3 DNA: TGTGCCAGCTCCATCGGGTCTAAGAGGGTGAACACTGAAGCTTTCTTT
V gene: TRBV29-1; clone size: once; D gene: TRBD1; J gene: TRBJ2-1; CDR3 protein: CSVGQYGKEQFF; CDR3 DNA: TGCAGCGTGGGACAGTATGGGAAGGAGCAGTTCTTC
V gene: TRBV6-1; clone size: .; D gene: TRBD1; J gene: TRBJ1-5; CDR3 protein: CASSEARDRGLVGNQPQHF; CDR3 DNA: TGTGCCAGCAGTGAAGCGCGGGACAGGGGGCTTGTTGGCAATCAGCCCCAGCATTTT
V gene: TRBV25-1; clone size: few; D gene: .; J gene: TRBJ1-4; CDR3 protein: CASSEYSPRRDREKLFF; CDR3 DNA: TGTGCCAGCAGTGAATATTCCCCCCGCAGGGATCGTGAAAAACTGTTTTTT
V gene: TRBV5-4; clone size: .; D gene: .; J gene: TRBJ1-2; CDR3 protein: CASSTDRGYGYTF; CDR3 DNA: TGTGCCAGCAGCACCGACCGGGGGTATGGCTACACCTTC